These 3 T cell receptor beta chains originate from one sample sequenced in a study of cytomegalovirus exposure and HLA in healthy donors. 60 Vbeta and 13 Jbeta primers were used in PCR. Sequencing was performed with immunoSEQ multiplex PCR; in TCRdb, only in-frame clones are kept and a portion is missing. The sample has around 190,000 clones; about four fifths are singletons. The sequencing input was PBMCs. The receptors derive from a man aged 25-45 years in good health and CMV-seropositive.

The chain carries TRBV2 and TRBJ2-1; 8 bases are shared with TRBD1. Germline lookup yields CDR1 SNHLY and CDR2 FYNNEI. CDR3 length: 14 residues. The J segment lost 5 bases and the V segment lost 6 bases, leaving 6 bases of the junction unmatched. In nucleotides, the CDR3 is TGTGCCAGCAGGCCGGGACAGGCTAACAATGAGCAGTTCTTC. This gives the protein CASRPGQANNEQFF. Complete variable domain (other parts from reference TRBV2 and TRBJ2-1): EPEVTQTPSHQVTQMGQEVILRCVPISNHLYFYWYRQILGQKVEFLVSFYNNEISEKSEIFDDQFSVERPDGSNFTLKIRSTKLEDSAMYFCASRPGQANNEQFFGPGTRLTVL.

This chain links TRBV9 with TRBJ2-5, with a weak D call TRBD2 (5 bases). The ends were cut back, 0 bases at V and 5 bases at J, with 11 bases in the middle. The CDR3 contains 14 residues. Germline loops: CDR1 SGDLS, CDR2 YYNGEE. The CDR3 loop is CASSVGSRRETQYF. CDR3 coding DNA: TGTGCCAGCAGCGTAGGTTCGAGGAGGGAGACCCAGTACTTC.

Here the CDR3 DNA reads TGTGCCAGTAGTATGTGGAGCGCCCGGACCGGGGAGCTGTTTTTT. Translated, it gives CASSMWSARTGELFF. The V call is TRBV19, the J call TRBJ2-2, with D unresolved. Germline CDR1 reads LNHDA; CDR2 reads SQIVND (reference sequence). This CDR3 is 15 amino acids long. Deletions cut 3 bases from V and 5 bases from J, with 13 bases between.